This T cell receptor (beta chain) was sequenced for a study of blood T cell repertoires in COVID-19. In the study overall: Researchers got acute and convalescent COVID-19 samples from the United States, Italy and Spain. Sources were T cells, B-cell-depleted T cells, or PBMCs; the material itself was cDNA or gDNA.

CDR3 size: 18 residues. Trimming removed 5 bases from V and 5 bases from J, with 28 bases in between. In germline, CDR1 is SEHNR, CDR2 FQNEAQ (reference sequence). As handled by the study authors: Researchers report that nucleated cell counts were estimated from reference gene primer amplification. Using immunoSEQ multiplex PCR, the repertoire was profiled, and TCRdb retains in-frame clones only, with some absent. The DNA gave D and trimming, while V, J and clone size come from that table. The data hold about 200,000 clones, with around 87% observed a single time. V is TRBV7-9 and J is TRBJ2-7; tentatively, D is TRBD2 (5 bases). What was sequenced was peripheral blood. The TCR was taken from a man in his sixties with acute or convalescent COVID-19. In nucleotides, the CDR3 is TGTGCCAGCAGCGCAGAAGAATTTATACAGACCCCGGGGAACGAGCAGTACTTC. Amino acids: CASSAEEFIQTPGNEQYF.